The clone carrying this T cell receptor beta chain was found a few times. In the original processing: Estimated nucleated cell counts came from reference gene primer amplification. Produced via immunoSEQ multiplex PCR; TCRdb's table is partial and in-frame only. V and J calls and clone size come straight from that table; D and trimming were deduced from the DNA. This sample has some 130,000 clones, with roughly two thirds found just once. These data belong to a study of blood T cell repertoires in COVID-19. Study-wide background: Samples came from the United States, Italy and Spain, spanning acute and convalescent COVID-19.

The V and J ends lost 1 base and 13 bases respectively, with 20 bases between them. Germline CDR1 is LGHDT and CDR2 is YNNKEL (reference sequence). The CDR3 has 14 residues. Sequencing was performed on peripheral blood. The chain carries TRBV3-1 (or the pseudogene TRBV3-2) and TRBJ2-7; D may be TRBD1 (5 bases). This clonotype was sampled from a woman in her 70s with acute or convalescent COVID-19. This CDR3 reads CASSQGNSPGWKYF. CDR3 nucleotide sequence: TGTGCCAGCAGCCAAGGGAACTCTCCAGGGTGGAAATACTTC.